This T cell receptor (beta chain) was sequenced during a study of breast tumors, draining lymph nodes, adjacent tissues. Looked up from germline, CDR1 is KGHSH and CDR2 is LQKENI. The CDR3 consists of 14 residues. Samples came from axillary lymph nodes draining the breast cancer. TCRdb ran MiXCR on the multiplex PCR reads and lists one entry per CDR3 protein. The sample includes about 180,000 distinct CDR3 sequences, 30% to 35% of them seen just once. As concerns this clonotype: Its target is not known. This may come from a read error, since a much larger clone is one base off.

Study observations and caveats: Compared with lymph nodes, tumors were less diverse; compared with nontumor tissue, more. The lymph node origin of tumor T cells was framed as consistent with a hypothesis, not demonstrated. Luminal-like breast cancer showed significantly higher tumor–nontumor repertoire similarity than basal-like. Most tumor T cells seemingly derive from lymph node, then expand in tumor.

The sample was axillary lymph node tissue. The clonotype was recovered from a female donor with breast cancer. Some clones in this sample may be carry-over from other donors' samples. This chain uses TRBV18 with TRBJ2-7, with a possible D match to TRBD1 (6 bases). CDR3 sequence reads: CASPPETGTYEQYF. As DNA, the CDR3 is TGTGCCAGCCCACCAGAGACAGGAACCTACGAGCAGTACTTC. The full variable domain, rest sourced from reference TRBV18 and TRBJ2-7, is NAGVMQNPRHLVRRRGQEARLRCSPMKGHSHVYWYRQLPEEGLKFMVYLQKENIIDESGMPKERFSAEFPKEGPSILRIQQVVRGDSAAYFCASPPETGTYEQYFGPGTRLTVT.